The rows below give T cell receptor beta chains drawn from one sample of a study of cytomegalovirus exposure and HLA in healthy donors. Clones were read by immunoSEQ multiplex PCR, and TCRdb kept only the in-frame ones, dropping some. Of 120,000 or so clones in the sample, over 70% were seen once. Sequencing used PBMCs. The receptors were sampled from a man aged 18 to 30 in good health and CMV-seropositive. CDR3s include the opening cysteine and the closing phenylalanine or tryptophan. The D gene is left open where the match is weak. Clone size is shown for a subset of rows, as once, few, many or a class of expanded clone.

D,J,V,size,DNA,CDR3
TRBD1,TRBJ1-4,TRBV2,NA,TGTGCCAGCAGTGAAGGGGACAGGGGCCGTAGTAAGGAAAAACTGTTTTTT,CASSEGDRGRSKEKLFF
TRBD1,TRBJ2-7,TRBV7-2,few,TGTGCCAGCAGCTTCGGACAGGAGTCCTACGAGCAGTACTTC,CASSFGQESYEQYF
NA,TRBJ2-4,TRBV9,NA,TGTGCCAGCAGCGGAGGACAGAAAGATAGCAAAAACATTCAGTACTTC,CASSGGQKDSKNIQYF
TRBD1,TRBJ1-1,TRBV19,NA,TGTGCCAGTAGTATAGAACACGGGACAGGGACTGAAGCTTTCTTT,CASSIEHGTGTEAFF
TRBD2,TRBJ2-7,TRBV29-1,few,TGCAGCGCCGGGGGCCTAGCGGGAGCCCCCTACGAGCAGTACTTC,CSAGGLAGAPYEQYF
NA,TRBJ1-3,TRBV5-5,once,TGTGCCAGCAGCTCCTCCTGGGGGCCGGGTGGAAACACCATATATTTT,CASSSSWGPGGNTIYF
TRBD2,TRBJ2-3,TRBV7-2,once,TGTGCCAGCAGCTTAGTGACTAGCGGGAGGGCCCCAGATACGCAGTATTTT,CASSLVTSGRAPDTQYF
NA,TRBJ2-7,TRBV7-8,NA,TGTGCCAGCAGCTTAGAGTTGTTGGGAGAAAGCTACGAGCAGTACTTC,CASSLELLGESYEQYF
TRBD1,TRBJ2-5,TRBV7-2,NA,TGTGCCAGCAGCCTACGACAGGGGGCTGTCAAAGAGACCCAGTACTTC,CASSLRQGAVKETQYF
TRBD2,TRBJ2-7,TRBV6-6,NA,TGTGCCAGCAGTCTGGGACTAGCGGGCACCTACGAGCAGTACTTC,CASSLGLAGTYEQYF
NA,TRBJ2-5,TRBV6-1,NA,TGTGCCAGCAGTGAGCGGTATGAGACCCAGTACTTC,CASSERYETQYF
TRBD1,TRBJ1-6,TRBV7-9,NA,TGTGCCAGCAGCTCAGAGTACCAGGGGGCGGATAATTCACCCCTCCACTTT,CASSSEYQGADNSPLHF
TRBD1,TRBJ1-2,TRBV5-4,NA,TGTGCCAGCAGCATACAGGGGCTCGGGGACTATGGCTACACCTTC,CASSIQGLGDYGYTF
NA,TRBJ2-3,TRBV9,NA,TGTGCCAGCAGCGTAGATCCGCGGCCGGCTCCAGATACGCAGTATTTT,CASSVDPRPAPDTQYF
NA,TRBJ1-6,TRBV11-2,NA,TGTGCCAGCAGCTCCGTTACAGGAAATTCACCCCTCCACTTT,CASSSVTGNSPLHF
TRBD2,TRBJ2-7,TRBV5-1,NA,TGCGCCAGCAGGACTAGCAGCTCCTACGAGCAGTACTTC,CASRTSSSYEQYF
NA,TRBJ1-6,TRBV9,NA,TGTGCCAGCAGCGTAGCCCCGTTTGGCAGGGATGCACCCCTCCACTTT,CASSVAPFGRDAPLHF
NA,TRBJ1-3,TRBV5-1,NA,TGCGCCAGCAGCTTGACTGGGCCTACTGGAAACACCATATATTTT,CASSLTGPTGNTIYF
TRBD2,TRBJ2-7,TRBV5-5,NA,TGTGCCAGCAGCTTAGCGGGGGGGACAAAAACCTACGAGCAGTACTTC,CASSLAGGTKTYEQYF
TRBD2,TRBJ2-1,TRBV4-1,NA,TGCGCCAGCAGCCAACAAGGCCCCCTTAGCGGGAGGTCGTATGAGCAGTTCTTC,CASSQQGPLSGRSYEQFF